The present T cell receptor (beta chain) was sequenced within a study of OX40 agonist ivuxolimab in advanced cancers. The germline V and J ends were trimmed by 3 bases and 4 bases, with 13 bases remaining between them. The length of the CDR3 is 14 residues. CDR1 is SGHTS, CDR2 YDEGEE, per germline. Libraries were prepared by immunoSEQ multiplex PCR; TCRdb keeps only in-frame clonotypes and omits some of them. In the table there are about 58,000 clones, 86% of which are singletons. The source of this sequence is an adult with an advanced solid tumor such as melanoma, head and neck, liver or kidney cancer. Sequenced material: CD4+ or CD8+ T cells sorted from blood, taken in a trial of the OX40 agonist ivuxolimab. The chain recombines TRBV5-8 with TRBJ1-2; D is ambiguous. The CDR3 loop reads CASSSPGTTYGYTF. The CDR3 DNA sequence: TGTGCCAGCAGCTCCCCAGGCACAACCTATGGCTACACCTTC.